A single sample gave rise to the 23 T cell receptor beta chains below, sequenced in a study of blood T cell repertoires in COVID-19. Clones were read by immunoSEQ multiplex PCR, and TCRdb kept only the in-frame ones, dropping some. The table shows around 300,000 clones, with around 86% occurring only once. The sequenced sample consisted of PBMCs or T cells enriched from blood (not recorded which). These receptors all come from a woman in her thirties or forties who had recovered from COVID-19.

CDR3 sequence: CASSPNYRLGDYGYTF. CDR3 sequence (DNA): TGTGCCAGCTCACCAAATTACAGGCTCGGTGACTATGGCTACACCTTC. V usage is TRBV18 and J usage is TRBJ1-2; possible D gene TRBD1, 5 bases. V shed 2 bases and J shed 3 bases, with 16 bases lying between them. There are 16 residues in the CDR3. Germline assignment: CDR1 KGHSH and CDR2 LQKENI.

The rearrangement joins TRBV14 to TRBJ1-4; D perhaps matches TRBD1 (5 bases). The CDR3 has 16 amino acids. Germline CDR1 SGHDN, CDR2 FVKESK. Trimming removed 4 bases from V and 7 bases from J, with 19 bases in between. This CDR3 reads CASSLSPTVGGEKLFF. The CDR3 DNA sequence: TGTGCCAGCAGCCTGTCCCCTACGGTGGGGGGTGAAAAACTGTTTTTT.

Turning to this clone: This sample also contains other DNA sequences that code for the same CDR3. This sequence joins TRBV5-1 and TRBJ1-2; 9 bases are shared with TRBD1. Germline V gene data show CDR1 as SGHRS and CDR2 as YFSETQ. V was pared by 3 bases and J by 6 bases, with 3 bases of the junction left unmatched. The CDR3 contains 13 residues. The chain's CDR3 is CASSSGQGDGYTF. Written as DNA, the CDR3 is TGCGCCAGCAGCTCGGGACAGGGTGATGGCTACACCTTC.

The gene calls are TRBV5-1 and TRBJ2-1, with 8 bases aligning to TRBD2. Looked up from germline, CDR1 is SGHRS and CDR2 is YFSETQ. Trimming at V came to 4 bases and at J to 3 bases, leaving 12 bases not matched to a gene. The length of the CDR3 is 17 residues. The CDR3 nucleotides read TGCGCCAGCAGCGCCCTTATTAGCGGGGAAGGCTACAATGAGCAGTTCTTC. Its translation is CASSALISGEGYNEQFF.

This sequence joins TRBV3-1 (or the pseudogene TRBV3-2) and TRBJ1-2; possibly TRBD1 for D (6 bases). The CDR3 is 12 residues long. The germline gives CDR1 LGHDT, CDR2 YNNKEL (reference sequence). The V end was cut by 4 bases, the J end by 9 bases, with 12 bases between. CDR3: CASSLIDRRYTF. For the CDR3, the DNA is TGTGCCAGCAGCCTAATCGACAGGCGCTACACCTTC.

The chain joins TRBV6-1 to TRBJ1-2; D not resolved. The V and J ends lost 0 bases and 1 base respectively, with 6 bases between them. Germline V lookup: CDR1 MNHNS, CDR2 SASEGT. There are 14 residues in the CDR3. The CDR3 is CASSEASGNYGYTF. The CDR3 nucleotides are TGTGCCAGCAGTGAAGCGAGCGGTAACTATGGCTACACCTTC.

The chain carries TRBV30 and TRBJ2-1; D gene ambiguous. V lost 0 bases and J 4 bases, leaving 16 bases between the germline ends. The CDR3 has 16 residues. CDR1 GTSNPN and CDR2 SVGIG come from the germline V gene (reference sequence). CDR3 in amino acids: CAWSVSPRYLYNEQFF. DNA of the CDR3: TGTGCCTGGAGTGTATCACCCCGGTACCTTTACAATGAGCAGTTCTTC.

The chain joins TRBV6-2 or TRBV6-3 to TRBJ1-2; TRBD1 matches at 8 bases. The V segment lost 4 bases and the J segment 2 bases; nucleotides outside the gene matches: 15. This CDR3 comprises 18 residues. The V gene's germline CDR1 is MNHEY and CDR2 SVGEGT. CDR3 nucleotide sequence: TGTGCCAGCAGTTCCCTTCCGGGACAGGCCTTACCAAACTATGGCTACACCTTC. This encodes CASSSLPGQALPNYGYTF.

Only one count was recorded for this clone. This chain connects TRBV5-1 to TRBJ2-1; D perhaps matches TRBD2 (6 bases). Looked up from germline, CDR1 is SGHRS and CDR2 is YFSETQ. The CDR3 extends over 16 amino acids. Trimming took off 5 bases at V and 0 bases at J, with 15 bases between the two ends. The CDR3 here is CASRPDGGGSYNEQFF. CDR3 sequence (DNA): TGCGCCAGCAGACCAGACGGGGGAGGCTCCTACAATGAGCAGTTCTTC.

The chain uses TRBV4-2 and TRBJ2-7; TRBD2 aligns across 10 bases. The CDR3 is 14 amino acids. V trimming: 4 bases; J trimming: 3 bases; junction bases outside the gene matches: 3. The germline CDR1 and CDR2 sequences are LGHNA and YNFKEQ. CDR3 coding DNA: TGTGCCAGCAGCCTAGCGGGAGGAGACTACGAGCAGTACTTC. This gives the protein CASSLAGGDYEQYF.

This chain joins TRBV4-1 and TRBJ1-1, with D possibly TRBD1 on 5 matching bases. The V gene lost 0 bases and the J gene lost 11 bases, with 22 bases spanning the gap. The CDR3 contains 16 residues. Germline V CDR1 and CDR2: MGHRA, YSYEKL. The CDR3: CASSQDGPPAGRGAFF. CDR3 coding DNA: TGCGCCAGCAGCCAAGATGGCCCTCCGGCGGGGCGCGGGGCTTTCTTT.

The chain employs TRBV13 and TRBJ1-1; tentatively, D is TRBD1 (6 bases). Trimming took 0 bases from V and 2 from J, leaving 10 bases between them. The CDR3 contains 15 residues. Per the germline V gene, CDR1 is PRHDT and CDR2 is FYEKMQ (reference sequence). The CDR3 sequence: CASSLGDRHNTEAFF. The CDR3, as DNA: TGTGCCAGCAGCTTAGGGGACAGACATAACACTGAAGCTTTCTTT.

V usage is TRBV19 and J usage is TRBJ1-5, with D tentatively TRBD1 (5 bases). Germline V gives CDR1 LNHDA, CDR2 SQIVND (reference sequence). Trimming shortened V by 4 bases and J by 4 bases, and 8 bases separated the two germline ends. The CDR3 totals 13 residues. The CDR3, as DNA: TGTGCCAGTAGTAAGGAGGGGAATCAGCCCCAGCATTTT. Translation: CASSKEGNQPQHF.

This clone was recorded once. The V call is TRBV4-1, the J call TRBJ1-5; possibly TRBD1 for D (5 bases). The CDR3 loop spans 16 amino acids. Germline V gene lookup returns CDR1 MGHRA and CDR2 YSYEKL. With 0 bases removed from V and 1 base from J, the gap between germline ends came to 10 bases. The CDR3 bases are TGCGCCAGCAGCCAAGAGCCCTACAGGAGCAATCAGCCCCAGCATTTT. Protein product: CASSQEPYRSNQPQHF.

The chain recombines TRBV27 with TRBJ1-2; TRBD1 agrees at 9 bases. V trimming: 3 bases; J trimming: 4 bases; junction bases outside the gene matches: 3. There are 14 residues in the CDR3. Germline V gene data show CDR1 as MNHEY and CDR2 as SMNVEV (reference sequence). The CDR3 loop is CASSLTGGVYGYTF. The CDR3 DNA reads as TGTGCCAGCAGTTTGACAGGGGGTGTCTATGGCTACACCTTC.

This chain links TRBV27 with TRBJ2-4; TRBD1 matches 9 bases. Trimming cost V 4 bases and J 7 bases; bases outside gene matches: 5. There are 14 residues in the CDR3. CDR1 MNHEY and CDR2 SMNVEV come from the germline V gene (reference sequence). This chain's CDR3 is CASSSTTGGNIQYF. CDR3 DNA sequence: TGTGCCAGCAGTTCCACGACAGGGGGGAACATTCAGTACTTC.

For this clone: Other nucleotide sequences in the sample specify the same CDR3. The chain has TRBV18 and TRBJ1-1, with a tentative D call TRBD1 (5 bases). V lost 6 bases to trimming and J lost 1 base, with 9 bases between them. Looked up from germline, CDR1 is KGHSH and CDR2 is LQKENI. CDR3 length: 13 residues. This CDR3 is CASSPTGNTEAFF. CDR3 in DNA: TGTGCCAGCTCCCCTACAGGGAACACTGAAGCTTTCTTT. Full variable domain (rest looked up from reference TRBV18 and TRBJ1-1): NAGVMQNPRHLVRRRGQEARLRCSPMKGHSHVYWYRQLPEEGLKFMVYLQKENIIDESGMPKERFSAEFPKEGPSILRIQQVVRGDSAAYFCASSPTGNTEAFFGQGTRLTVV.

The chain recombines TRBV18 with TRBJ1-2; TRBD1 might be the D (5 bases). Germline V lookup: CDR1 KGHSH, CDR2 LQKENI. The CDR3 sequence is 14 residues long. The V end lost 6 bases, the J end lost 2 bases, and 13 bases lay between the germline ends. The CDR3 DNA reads TGTGCCAGCTCCGGAGACAGCCTCAACTATGGCTACACCTTC. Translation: CASSGDSLNYGYTF.

The DNA for the CDR3 is TGCAGCGTTGAAAGGCAGGTTAACACTGAAGCTTTCTTT. This sequence encodes CSVERQVNTEAFF. The chain has TRBV29-1 and TRBJ1-1; unclear D gene. There are 13 residues in the CDR3. CDR1 is SQVTM, CDR2 ANQGSEA, per germline. The V and J ends lost 2 bases and 2 bases respectively, with 9 bases between them. Full variable domain (remainder filled in from reference TRBV29-1 and TRBJ1-1): SAVISQKPSRDICQRGTSLTIQCQVDSQVTMMFWYRQQPGQSLTLIATANQGSEATYESGFVIDKFPISRPNLTFSTLTVSNMSPEDSSIYLCSVERQVNTEAFFGQGTRLTVV.

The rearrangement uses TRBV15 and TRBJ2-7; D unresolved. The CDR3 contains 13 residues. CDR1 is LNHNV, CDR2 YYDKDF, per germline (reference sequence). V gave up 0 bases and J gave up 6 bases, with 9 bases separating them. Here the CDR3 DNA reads TGTGCCACCAGCAGAGATCCGGTGCGCGAGCAGTACTTC. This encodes CATSRDPVREQYF.

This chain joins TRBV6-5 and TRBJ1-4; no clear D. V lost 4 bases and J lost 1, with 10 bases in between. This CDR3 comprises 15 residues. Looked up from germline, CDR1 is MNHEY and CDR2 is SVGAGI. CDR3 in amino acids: CASSSGLGTNEKLFF. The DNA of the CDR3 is TGTGCCAGCAGTTCGGGGTTAGGAACTAATGAAAAACTGTTTTTT.

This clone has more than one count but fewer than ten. CDR3 region: CASSLPKSTEAFF. The CDR3 region has the DNA TGCGCCAGCAGCCTACCAAAGAGCACTGAAGCTTTCTTT. The V and J genes are TRBV5-1 and TRBJ1-1; D is ambiguous. The CDR3 is made up of 13 amino acids. The germline V gene encodes CDR1 SGHRS and CDR2 YFSETQ. V lost 4 bases, J lost 4 bases, and 11 bases lay in between. Supplemented by reference TRBV5-1 and TRBJ1-1, the full variable domain reads KAGVTQTPRYLIKTRGQQVTLSCSPISGHRSVSWYQQTPGQGLQFLFEYFSETQRNKGNFPGRFSGRQFSNSRSEMNVSTLELGDSALYLCASSLPKSTEAFFGQGTRLTVV.

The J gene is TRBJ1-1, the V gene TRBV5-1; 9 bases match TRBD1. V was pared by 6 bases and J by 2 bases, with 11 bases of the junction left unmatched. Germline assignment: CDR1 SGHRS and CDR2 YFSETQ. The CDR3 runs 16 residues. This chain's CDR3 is CASIPAGTGFNTEAFF. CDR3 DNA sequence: TGCGCCAGCATCCCTGCCGGGACAGGGTTCAACACTGAAGCTTTCTTT.